Each of the 15 T cell receptor beta chains below was sequenced from the same sample in a study of blood T cell repertoires in COVID-19. Clones were sequenced by immunoSEQ multiplex PCR, and TCRdb holds only the in-frame ones, with some missing. Found here are some 250,000 clones, 75% to 90% of them singletons; the top ten hold around 2.9%. Sequencing was done on a sample of peripheral blood. The receptors stem from a woman aged 25 to 39 who had recovered from COVID-19.

The chain couples TRBV5-1 to TRBJ2-3, with 8 bases identical to TRBD2. CDR1 is SGHRS and CDR2 is YFSETQ in the germline V gene. This CDR3 has 14 amino acids. With 3 bases clipped from V and 7 bases from J, the junction kept 7 bases outside the gene matches. The CDR3 spells CASSWTGLANTQYF. CDR3 DNA: TGCGCCAGCAGCTGGACCGGACTAGCAAATACGCAGTATTTT.

This clone appeared a single time. This rearrangement joins TRBV7-6 to TRBJ2-1; 8 bases agree with TRBD1. The CDR3 has 15 residues. CDR1 is SGHVS, CDR2 FNYEAQ, per germline. Germline trimming cut 5 bases from V and 3 bases from J; bases unmatched to any gene: 6. The CDR3: CASSPGTGNYNEQFF. The CDR3 DNA is TGTGCCAGCAGCCCCGGGACAGGCAACTACAATGAGCAGTTCTTC.

V gene TRBV6-5 combines with J gene TRBJ1-2; 12 nucleotides align to TRBD1. Germline-derived CDR1 and CDR2 are MNHEY and SVGAGI. This CDR3 is built from 15 residues. V gave up 7 bases and J gave up 3 bases; unmatched junction bases: 6. In DNA, the CDR3 is TGTGCCAGCACCCGGGGGACAGGGGGCGACTATGGCTACACCTTC. It is translated as CASTRGTGGDYGYTF.

The rearrangement joins TRBV11-2 to TRBJ2-2; D remains ambiguous. Germline assignment: CDR1 SGHAT and CDR2 FQNNGV. The length of the CDR3 is 13 residues. The V and J ends lost 5 bases and 4 bases respectively, with 8 bases between them. Here the CDR3 reads CASSQSSTGELFF. CDR3 nucleotides: TGTGCCAGCAGCCAATCGAGCACCGGGGAGCTGTTTTTT.

This chain joins TRBV2 and TRBJ2-3, with D possibly matching TRBD2 (5 bases). The CDR3 sequence is 14 residues long. Germline V lookup: CDR1 SNHLY, CDR2 FYNNEI. The V gene lost 4 bases and the J gene lost 2 bases, with 10 bases spanning the gap. The CDR3 reads CASSVGLTTDTQYF. The CDR3 coding sequence is TGTGCCAGCAGTGTAGGACTTACCACAGATACGCAGTATTTT. Supplemented by reference TRBV2 and TRBJ2-3, the full variable domain reads EPEVTQTPSHQVTQMGQEVILRCVPISNHLYFYWYRQILGQKVEFLVSFYNNEISEKSEIFDDQFSVERPDGSNFTLKIRSTKLEDSAMYFCASSVGLTTDTQYFGPGTRLTVL.

The chain recombines TRBV7-3 with TRBJ2-2; D uncertain. V was cut by 9 bases and J by 1 base, with 6 bases left in between. The CDR3 covers 12 residues. Per the germline V gene, CDR1 is SGHTA and CDR2 is FQGTGA. The DNA of the CDR3 is TGTGCCAGTTCAGGGAACACCGGGGAGCTGTTTTTT. Its translation is CASSGNTGELFF.

In DNA, the CDR3 is TGTGCCAGCTCACCGGACAGGGGGGGCTCTGGCTACACCTTC. Protein sequence: CASSPDRGGSGYTF. The chain joins TRBV18 to TRBJ1-2; 10 positions match TRBD1. The V gene end was trimmed by 3 bases and the J gene end by 7 bases; junction bases not matched to a gene: 5. Germline V gives CDR1 KGHSH, CDR2 LQKENI. CDR3 length equals 14 residues.

CDR3 DNA sequence: TGTGCCACCAGTGGAGGGAGAGCTAGCACAGATACGCAGTATTTT. Its translation: CATSGGRASTDTQYF. J is TRBJ2-3 and V is TRBV24-1, with D possibly matching TRBD2 (5 bases). V was pared by 5 bases and J by 0 bases, with 11 bases between. The CDR3 loop spans 15 amino acids. In germline, CDR1 is KGHDR, CDR2 SFDVKD.

The chain links TRBV4-1 to TRBJ1-6; TRBD1 matches at 9 bases. The germline V gene has CDR1 MGHRA and CDR2 YSYEKL. V was pared by 4 bases and J by 10 bases, with 14 bases of the junction left unmatched. The CDR3 length is 17 residues. The CDR3 DNA is TGCGCCAGCAGCCCCGGGACAGGGAGTCTTCAGCTCTCACCCCTCCACTTT. Amino acid sequence: CASSPGTGSLQLSPLHF.

The V call is TRBV2, the J call TRBJ1-2, with D tentatively TRBD1 (6 bases). V was pared by 6 bases and J by 3 bases, with 11 bases between. The CDR3 extends over 13 amino acids. In germline, CDR1 is SNHLY, CDR2 FYNNEI. The CDR3 sequence: CASSSQGYYGYTF. The CDR3 nucleotides are TGTGCCAGCAGCTCACAGGGATACTATGGCTACACCTTC.

The chain links TRBV5-5 to TRBJ1-1; D remains ambiguous. The V gene lost 0 bases and the J gene lost 0 bases, with 12 bases spanning the gap. The CDR3 is 16 amino acids. CDR1 is SGHKS, CDR2 YYEKEE, per germline (reference sequence). The CDR3 loop is CASSLVAGYLNTEAFF. The CDR3 DNA sequence: TGTGCCAGCAGCTTGGTCGCAGGCTACTTGAACACTGAAGCTTTCTTT.

This clone was seen only a few times. This chain joins TRBV4-3 and TRBJ1-2, with D maybe TRBD1 (6 bases). The CDR3 sequence is 14 residues long. V was cut by 7 bases and J by 4 bases, with 16 bases left in between. Germline CDR1 and CDR2: LGHNA and YSLEER. The DNA of the CDR3 is TGCGCCAGCACCACCCGGGGGGGCCCCTATGGCTACACCTTC. Its protein product is CASTTRGGPYGYTF.

V usage is TRBV19 and J usage is TRBJ2-2, with TRBD2 matching 7 bases. The CDR3 runs 13 residues. The germline V gene encodes CDR1 LNHDA and CDR2 SQIVND (reference sequence). The V segment lost 9 bases and the J segment 3 bases; nucleotides outside the gene matches: 4. CDR3 DNA sequence: TGTGCCAGCGGGGGGTCATACACCGGGGAGCTGTTTTTT. This encodes CASGGSYTGELFF. Combining the CDR3 with reference TRBV19 and TRBJ2-2 gives the whole variable domain DGGITQSPKYLFRKEGQNVTLSCEQNLNHDAMYWYRQDPGQGLRLIYYSQIVNDFQKGDIAEGYSVSREKKESFPLTVTSAQKNPTAFYLCASGGSYTGELFFGEGSRLTVL.

J is TRBJ2-1 and V is TRBV5-1; 11 bases align to TRBD2. V shed 5 bases and J 0 bases; nucleotides not matched to a gene: 10. Germline V gene sequence: CDR1 SGHRS, CDR2 YFSETQ. The CDR3 spans 18 residues. The CDR3 coding sequence is TGCGCCAGCAGGGAACTAGCGGGGGCTACGAGCTCCTACAATGAGCAGTTCTTC. Amino acid sequence: CASRELAGATSSYNEQFF.

The rearrangement links TRBV4-3 to TRBJ2-7; D uncertain. CDR3 length equals 15 residues. Germline loops: CDR1 LGHNA, CDR2 YSLEER. The V end was cut by 0 bases, the J end by 6 bases, with 15 bases between. For the CDR3, the DNA is TGCGCCAGCAGCCAAGAAACTCGGTCTACGGGCGAGCAGTACTTC. It yields the protein CASSQETRSTGEQYF.